The 31 T cell receptor beta chains below come from one sample, sequenced in a study of molecular identifiers for immune sequencing clone quantification (dated by TCRdb to between 2017 and 2018). Library preparation used PCR. Sequencing took place on an Illumina HiSeq 4000. TCRdb reprocessed the public reads (quality trimming at Q25 with fastp, clone calling with MiXCR) and kept in-frame beta chains. Here each entry gathers all rows of one CDR3 protein and keeps the most common genes and DNA. This sample holds fewer than 350,000 distinct CDR3 sequences; about 22% were observed only once. The top ten hold approximately 0.85% of the sample. Sample: naive CD8+ T cells from blood, with Jurkat cell RNA spiked in. The sample's cell subset or site label, in plain terms: FACS-sorted CD8+CD4-CCR7+CD45RA+ naive T cells. The receptor set was obtained from a human donor in good health. Some libraries in this study had Jurkat cell RNA spiked in.

The chain links TRBV12-3 or TRBV12-4 to TRBJ1-1; TRBD1 matches 8 bases. The CDR3 runs to 19 residues. V lost 5 bases to trimming and J lost 0 bases; unmatched junction nucleotides: 17. The CDR3 region is CASSLSGSDRGGMNTEAFF. The DNA of the CDR3 is TGTGCCAGCAGTCTTAGTGGTTCAGACAGGGGTGGGATGAACACTGAAGCTTTCTTT.

This clonotype was recorded a few times. The genes are TRBV27 and TRBJ2-3; weak D call: TRBD2 (7 bases). CDR3 length equals 16 residues. CDR1 MNHEY and CDR2 SMNVEV come from the germline V gene (reference sequence). Between the trimmed V and J ends, which lost 5 bases and 2 bases, there was a span of 17 bases. CDR3 coding DNA: TGTGCCAGCAGTCCCGGGGGGCCGAGATCCACAGATACGCAGTATTTT. Translating gives CASSPGGPRSTDTQYF.

This clonotype has a count of ten or more. The chain couples TRBV11-2 to TRBJ1-2; the D gene is possibly TRBD1 (5 bases). The ends were cut back, 8 bases at V and 4 bases at J, with 14 bases in the middle. Germline CDR1 and CDR2: SGHAT and FQNNGV. This CDR3 region has 13 residues. CDR3 nucleotide sequence: TGTGCCAGCTGGTACGGGGCCGGCTATGGCTACACCTTC. Translation gives CASWYGAGYGYTF.

With respect to this clonotype: A read error is possible here, since a much larger clone lies one base away. This likely comes from a read error, as the CDR3 has no conserved phenylalanine or tryptophan at its end. No DNA is shown, since the ends of the CDR3 on it are uncertain; the CDR3 is the one TCRdb lists. The chain combines TRBV13 with TRBJ2-1; the table's D call, TRBD1, was not checked against the DNA. Germline V lookup: CDR1 PRHDT, CDR2 FYEKMQ (reference sequence). The CDR3 has 14 amino acids, counting both end residues. The CDR3 here is CASSLESPGLGSVS.

This clonotype was counted a few times. The gene calls are TRBV10-3 and TRBJ2-2; TRBD1 agrees at 8 bases. This CDR3 spans 16 amino acids. CDR1 is ENHRY and CDR2 is SYGVKD in the germline V gene. V dropped 3 bases and J dropped 4; count of bases not matched to a gene: 7. For the CDR3, the DNA is TGTGCCATCAGTGACCCTGACAGGGGATCCACCGGGGAGCTGTTTTTT. This translates into CAISDPDRGSTGELFF.

At least ten counts were recorded for this clonotype. The rearrangement links TRBV29-1 to TRBJ2-5; the D gene is possibly TRBD2 (5 bases). V was clipped by 1 base and J by 5 bases, with 14 bases between them. The CDR3 has 14 amino acids. Germline CDR1 and CDR2: SQVTM and ANQGSEA. The CDR3 DNA reads TGCAGCGTTGAAGGGGAGAATGGTATGGAGACCCAGTACTTC. Its protein product is CSVEGENGMETQYF. Filled out from reference TRBV29-1 and TRBJ2-5, the complete variable domain reads SAVISQKPSRDICQRGTSLTIQCQVDSQVTMMFWYRQQPGQSLTLIATANQGSEATYESGFVIDKFPISRPNLTFSTLTVSNMSPEDSSIYLCSVEGENGMETQYFGPGTRLLVL.

This chain connects TRBV7-3 to TRBJ2-3; D call uncertain. CDR1 is SGHTA, CDR2 FQGTGA, per germline. The CDR3 contains 13 residues. Between the trimmed V and J ends, which lost 0 bases and 2 bases, there was a span of 3 bases. The CDR3 DNA reads as TGTGCCAGCAGCTTAACGATCACAGATACGCAGTATTTT. Translation gives CASSLTITDTQYF.

In this sample, this clonotype turned up many times. The chain couples TRBV12-3 or TRBV12-4 to TRBJ1-1; the D is unclear. V lost 3 bases and J lost 0, with 8 bases in between. The CDR3 runs 14 residues. This chain's CDR3 is CASSLNVMNTEAFF. Here the CDR3 DNA reads TGTGCCAGCAGTTTGAACGTGATGAACACTGAAGCTTTCTTT.

This clonotype was counted ten times or more. J is TRBJ1-1 and V is TRBV4-3; D unresolved. The CDR3 totals 14 residues. V was shortened by 4 bases and J by 3 bases, with 12 bases between the two germline ends. The germline V gene encodes CDR1 LGHNA and CDR2 YSLEER. CDR3 sequence (DNA): TGCGCCAGCAGCCGAACCAGCGTTTACACTGAAGCTTTCTTT. As protein: CASSRTSVYTEAFF.

This clonotype appeared a few times. The chain couples TRBV12-3 or TRBV12-4 to TRBJ1-6; maybe TRBD1 (5 bases). With 4 bases removed from V and 10 bases from J, the gap between germline ends came to 5 bases. The CDR3 loop spans 11 amino acids. The CDR3 sequence: CASSWGSPLHF. For the CDR3, the DNA is TGTGCCAGCAGTTGGGGGTCACCCCTCCACTTT.

The chain carries TRBV4-1 and TRBJ2-7; TRBD1 or TRBD2 may be the D gene (5 bases each). V lost 0 bases to trimming and J lost 0 bases, with 15 bases between them. This CDR3 comprises 17 residues. CDR1 and CDR2 (germline): MGHRA, YSYEKL. CDR3 nucleotides: TGCGCCAGCAGCCAAGAGGGACCGGAAACCGACTCCTACGAGCAGTACTTC. Translated, it gives CASSQEGPETDSYEQYF.

This rearrangement joins TRBV4-2 to TRBJ2-3; possibly TRBD2 for D (5 bases). The germline V gene has CDR1 LGHNA and CDR2 YNFKEQ. V was clipped by 1 base and J by 4 bases, with 15 bases between them. The CDR3 consists of 16 residues. CDR3 amino acids: CASSQAILDASDTQYF. CDR3 DNA sequence: TGTGCCAGCAGCCAAGCGATACTAGACGCCTCAGATACGCAGTATTTT.

There are many counts of this clonotype. V gene TRBV7-9 combines with J gene TRBJ2-2; 8 nucleotides line up with TRBD2. CDR3 length: 17 residues. The germline gives CDR1 SEHNR, CDR2 FQNEAQ (reference sequence). Trimming removed 5 bases from V and 7 bases from J; junction bases left unmatched: 15. The CDR3 DNA reads as TGTGCCAGCAGCGAAATCCTAGCCGGGAGGGCCCACGGGGAGCTGTTTTTT. Residues: CASSEILAGRAHGELFF.

This clonotype has at least ten counts. The chain couples TRBV7-6 to TRBJ2-3, with a weak D call TRBD2 (5 bases). The CDR3 covers 14 residues. V lost 5 bases to trimming and J lost 0 bases, with 9 bases between them. Germline V CDR1 and CDR2: SGHVS, FNYEAQ. CDR3 nucleotide sequence: TGTGCCAGCAGCGGACTGTTTAGCACAGATACGCAGTATTTT. Translated: CASSGLFSTDTQYF. The whole variable domain, filled in from reference TRBV7-6 and TRBJ2-3, reads GAGVSQSPRYKVTKRGQDVALRCDPISGHVSLYWYRQALGQGPEFLTYFNYEAQQDKSGLPNDRFSAERPEGSISTLTIQRTEQRDSAMYRCASSGLFSTDTQYFGPGTRLTVL.

V and J are TRBV12-3 or TRBV12-4 and TRBJ1-2; D not certain. The V end was cut by 7 bases, the J end by 0 bases, with 12 bases between. This CDR3 is built from 14 residues. DNA of the CDR3: TGTGCCAGCAACCCGGACCGCTCTAACTATGGCTACACCTTC. It yields the protein CASNPDRSNYGYTF.

This clonotype was detected ten times or more. The rearrangement links TRBV24-1 to TRBJ2-2; the D is unclear. Trimming removed 4 bases from V and 3 bases from J, with 8 bases in between. Germline-derived CDR1 and CDR2 are KGHDR and SFDVKD. The CDR3 length is 14 residues. In nucleotides, the CDR3 is TGTGCCACCAGTGAGCGCGGTGACACCGGGGAGCTGTTTTTT. It yields the protein CATSERGDTGELFF.

This clonotype was recorded at least ten times. The V gene is TRBV6-6, the J gene TRBJ2-7, with D perhaps TRBD2 (5 bases). The CDR3 length is 14 residues. V was pared by 5 bases and J by 7 bases, with 18 bases between. Germline-derived CDR1 and CDR2 are MNHNY and SVGAGI (reference sequence). In DNA, the CDR3 is TGTGCCAGCAGTCCAACCGCCGCGGGCTGGGAGCAGTACTTC. Translation gives CASSPTAAGWEQYF.

At least ten counts were recorded for this clonotype. The chain couples TRBV6-5 to TRBJ1-1, with 7 bases aligning to TRBD1. Germline V lookup: CDR1 MNHEY, CDR2 SVGAGI. The CDR3 extends over 14 amino acids. With V trimmed by 2 bases and J by 2 bases, 2 bases remained unmatched. CDR3 DNA sequence: TGTGCCAGCAGTTACGGGACAGCCAACACTGAAGCTTTCTTT. This gives the protein CASSYGTANTEAFF.

This clonotype was observed many times. The chain has TRBV28 and TRBJ1-5; possibly TRBD1 for D (6 bases). With 1 base removed from V and 3 bases from J, the gap between germline ends came to 7 bases. The CDR3 has 14 residues. Per the germline V gene, CDR1 is MDHEN and CDR2 is SYDVKM. The DNA for the CDR3 is TGTGCCAGCAGTTTATCAGGGGACAATCAGCCCCAGCATTTT. It yields the protein CASSLSGDNQPQHF.

Regarding this clonotype: The final CDR3 position lacks the conserved phenylalanine or tryptophan, pointing to a likely read error. J is TRBJ1-1 and V is TRBV7-9, with D perhaps matching TRBD1 (6 bases). Germline V gene sequence: CDR1 SEHNR, CDR2 FQNEAQ (reference sequence). V lost 1 base and J lost 5, with 11 bases in between. The CDR3 is 14 amino acids. CDR3 loop: CASSLVGGRTEAFS. In nucleotides, the CDR3 is TGTGCCAGCAGCTTAGTCGGGGGGCGGACTGAAGCTTTCTCT.

This clonotype has a count of ten or more. The rearrangement uses TRBV7-6 and TRBJ2-1, with 7 positions matching TRBD2. Per germline, CDR1 SGHVS and CDR2 FNYEAQ. This CDR3 contains 16 residues. After removal of 6 bases from V and 0 bases from J, the junction contained 8 bases not matched to a gene. CDR3 bases: TGTGCCAGCAGTTCGATAGCGGGTAGCTCCTACAATGAGCAGTTCTTC. Protein product: CASSSIAGSSYNEQFF.

This clonotype was counted ten times or more. V gene TRBV4-1 combines with J gene TRBJ2-7; 9 bases are shared with TRBD2. Trimming removed 4 bases from V and 5 bases from J; junction bases left unmatched: 9. The CDR3 consists of 15 residues. Germline V lookup: CDR1 MGHRA, CDR2 YSYEKL. The CDR3 DNA reads TGCGCCAGCAGCCTAAGCTGGCGGGAGGGGAACGAGCAGTACTTC. Amino acid sequence: CASSLSWREGNEQYF.

The sample holds a few counts of this clonotype. The chain recombines TRBV30 with TRBJ2-2; D is ambiguous. Germline CDR1 and CDR2: GTSNPN and SVGIG (reference sequence). The CDR3 loop spans 12 amino acids. Trimming left V 2 bases short and J 8 bases short, with 9 bases between. This chain's CDR3 is CAWSSAPGELFF. The CDR3 DNA follows: TGTGCCTGGAGTTCAGCCCCTGGGGAGCTGTTTTTT.

The chain is built from TRBV5-1 and TRBJ2-5; no firm D call. The CDR3 length is 13 residues. In germline, CDR1 is SGHRS, CDR2 YFSETQ. Deletions cut 0 bases from V and 5 bases from J, with 8 bases between. CDR3 bases: TGCGCCAGCAGCTTGGTCAGTTTTGAGACCCAGTACTTC. This translates into CASSLVSFETQYF.

Turning to this clonotype: A read error may explain this, as a much larger clone is one base away. The chain joins TRBV7-9 to TRBJ2-4; 8 bases map to TRBD2. The V gene's germline CDR1 is SEHNR and CDR2 FQNEAQ (reference sequence). CDR3 length equals 16 residues. V dropped 5 bases and J dropped 9; count of bases not matched to a gene: 15. The CDR3 reads CASSPPLRGAGGIQYF. CDR3 in DNA: TGTGCCAGCAGCCCTCCCCTGCGGGGGGCGGGCGGCATTCAGTACTTC.

CDR3 in amino acids: CASSYSVPPYEQYF. DNA of the CDR3: TGTGCCAGCAGTTACTCAGTACCCCCCTACGAGCAGTACTTC. The chain has TRBV6-5 and TRBJ2-7; D gene unclear. CDR3 length: 14 amino acids. Germline V gene data show CDR1 as MNHEY and CDR2 as SVGAGI. The V gene lost 0 bases and the J gene lost 2 bases, with 8 bases spanning the gap.

In regard to this clonotype: A read error is likely, as this CDR3 ends without the conserved phenylalanine or tryptophan. The chain links TRBV10-2 to TRBJ1-1, with unresolved D. Trimming removed 8 bases at V and 2 bases at J, with 12 bases between. Germline CDR1 and CDR2: WSHSY and SAAADI. The CDR3 consists of 13 residues. CDR3 in amino acids: CASRDNSNTEAFL. As DNA, the CDR3 is TGCGCCAGCCGCGACAATAGTAACACTGAAGCTTTCCTT.

In this sample, this clonotype turned up many times. J is TRBJ2-2 and V is TRBV4-3; 7 nucleotides agree with TRBD2. V lost 4 bases to trimming and J lost 6 bases; unmatched junction nucleotides: 8. The CDR3 runs 15 residues. CDR1 LGHNA and CDR2 YSLEER come from the germline V gene. The CDR3 here is CASSRWSGGPGELFF. In DNA form, the CDR3 reads TGCGCCAGCAGCCGATGGTCGGGAGGTCCCGGGGAGCTGTTTTTT.

This clonotype showed up just a few times. This chain uses TRBV19 with TRBJ2-3; D remains unclear. CDR1 LNHDA and CDR2 SQIVND come from the germline V gene (reference sequence). The CDR3 has 12 residues. V was shortened by 6 bases and J by 4 bases, with 8 bases between the two germline ends. CDR3 sequence (DNA): TGTGCCAGTAGGACTGGAGCAGATACGCAGTATTTT. Protein sequence: CASRTGADTQYF.

The sample holds many counts of this clonotype. This chain joins TRBV7-9 and TRBJ2-7; 8 nucleotides match TRBD1. Germline loops: CDR1 SEHNR, CDR2 FQNEAQ (reference sequence). The junction had 12 bases not matched to a gene; V was cut back by 6 bases and J by 5 bases. The CDR3 has 15 residues. The CDR3 region has the DNA TGTGCCAGCAGGCCATCGCTGGACAGGGCCCACGAGCAGTACTTC. It encodes CASRPSLDRAHEQYF.

Only a few counts were recorded for this clonotype. It may be a read error: a sequence one base away is much more abundant. The chain links TRBV4-1 to TRBJ1-1; the D is unclear. The CDR3 covers 13 residues. Germline lookup yields CDR1 MGHRA and CDR2 YSYEKL. The CDR3 coding sequence is TGCGCCAACAGCCAAGATGGAGGGATTGAAGCTTTCTTT. It is translated as CANSQDGGIEAFF.